This record concerns one TCR beta chain sequence. What it binds is unknown. Germline V gene data show CDR1 as SGHTA and CDR2 as FQGNSA. V shed 1 base and J shed 7 bases, with 10 bases lying between them. The CDR3 covers 13 residues. From the roughly 120-subject validation cohort, which was separate from the approximately 670-subject first cohort, the donors were drawn. The repertoire was sequenced with immunoSEQ multiplex PCR; TCRdb's copy has only in-frame clones and lacks some. Among about 180,000 clones listed, around nine tenths were seen once. The sample originates from a study of cytomegalovirus exposure and HLA in healthy donors. The wider study: The roughly 130 validation repertoires used the same platform as the 650 to 750 first-cohort repertoires, a later analysis reported.

General study points: Altogether, 150 to 200 TCR beta chains were recorded as cytomegalovirus-associated.

The sequenced sample consisted of PBMCs. The origin of this receptor is a woman aged 30 to 39 in good health and CMV-seronegative. The rearrangement links TRBV7-2 to TRBJ1-1, with D perhaps matching TRBD1 (5 bases). The chain's CDR3 is CASSLGGEVEAFF. The CDR3 nucleotides are TGTGCCAGCAGCTTAGGGGGGGAGGTTGAAGCTTTCTTT.